The clone carrying this TCR beta chain occurred a few times. The antigen is not known. The entry originates in a study of T cells in Graves' hyperthyroidism and ophthalmopathy. Broader study findings: Also found in blood were most expanded thyroid clonotypes above 0.001.

Patients showing uncontrolled infection, other autoimmune disease, pregnancy or lactation were ineligible. The PBMCs were sourced from fresh peripheral blood (around 10 ml). Template material for amplifying TCR beta CDR3 regions consisted of RNA transcripts. HTBI primers were employed in a first-round RT-PCR of the TCR CDR3. Via MiXCR, TCRdb re-called the multiplex PCR reads, giving one row per CDR3 protein. The sample yields 500,000 to 750,000 distinct CDR3 sequences, approximately 15% seen once. CDR1 and CDR2 from the germline V gene are SQVTM and ANQGSEA. V lost 3 bases, J lost 3 bases, and 16 bases lay in between. The length of the CDR3 is 15 residues.

The TCR was taken from a woman younger than 35 with Graves' ophthalmopathy. The chain joins TRBV29-1 to TRBJ2-3; perhaps TRBD2 as D (6 bases). The specimen was blood. The CDR3 nucleotides read TGCAGCGTTGAGGTGGGAGCGGGCGGTACAGATACGCAGTATTTT. Residues: CSVEVGAGGTDTQYF.